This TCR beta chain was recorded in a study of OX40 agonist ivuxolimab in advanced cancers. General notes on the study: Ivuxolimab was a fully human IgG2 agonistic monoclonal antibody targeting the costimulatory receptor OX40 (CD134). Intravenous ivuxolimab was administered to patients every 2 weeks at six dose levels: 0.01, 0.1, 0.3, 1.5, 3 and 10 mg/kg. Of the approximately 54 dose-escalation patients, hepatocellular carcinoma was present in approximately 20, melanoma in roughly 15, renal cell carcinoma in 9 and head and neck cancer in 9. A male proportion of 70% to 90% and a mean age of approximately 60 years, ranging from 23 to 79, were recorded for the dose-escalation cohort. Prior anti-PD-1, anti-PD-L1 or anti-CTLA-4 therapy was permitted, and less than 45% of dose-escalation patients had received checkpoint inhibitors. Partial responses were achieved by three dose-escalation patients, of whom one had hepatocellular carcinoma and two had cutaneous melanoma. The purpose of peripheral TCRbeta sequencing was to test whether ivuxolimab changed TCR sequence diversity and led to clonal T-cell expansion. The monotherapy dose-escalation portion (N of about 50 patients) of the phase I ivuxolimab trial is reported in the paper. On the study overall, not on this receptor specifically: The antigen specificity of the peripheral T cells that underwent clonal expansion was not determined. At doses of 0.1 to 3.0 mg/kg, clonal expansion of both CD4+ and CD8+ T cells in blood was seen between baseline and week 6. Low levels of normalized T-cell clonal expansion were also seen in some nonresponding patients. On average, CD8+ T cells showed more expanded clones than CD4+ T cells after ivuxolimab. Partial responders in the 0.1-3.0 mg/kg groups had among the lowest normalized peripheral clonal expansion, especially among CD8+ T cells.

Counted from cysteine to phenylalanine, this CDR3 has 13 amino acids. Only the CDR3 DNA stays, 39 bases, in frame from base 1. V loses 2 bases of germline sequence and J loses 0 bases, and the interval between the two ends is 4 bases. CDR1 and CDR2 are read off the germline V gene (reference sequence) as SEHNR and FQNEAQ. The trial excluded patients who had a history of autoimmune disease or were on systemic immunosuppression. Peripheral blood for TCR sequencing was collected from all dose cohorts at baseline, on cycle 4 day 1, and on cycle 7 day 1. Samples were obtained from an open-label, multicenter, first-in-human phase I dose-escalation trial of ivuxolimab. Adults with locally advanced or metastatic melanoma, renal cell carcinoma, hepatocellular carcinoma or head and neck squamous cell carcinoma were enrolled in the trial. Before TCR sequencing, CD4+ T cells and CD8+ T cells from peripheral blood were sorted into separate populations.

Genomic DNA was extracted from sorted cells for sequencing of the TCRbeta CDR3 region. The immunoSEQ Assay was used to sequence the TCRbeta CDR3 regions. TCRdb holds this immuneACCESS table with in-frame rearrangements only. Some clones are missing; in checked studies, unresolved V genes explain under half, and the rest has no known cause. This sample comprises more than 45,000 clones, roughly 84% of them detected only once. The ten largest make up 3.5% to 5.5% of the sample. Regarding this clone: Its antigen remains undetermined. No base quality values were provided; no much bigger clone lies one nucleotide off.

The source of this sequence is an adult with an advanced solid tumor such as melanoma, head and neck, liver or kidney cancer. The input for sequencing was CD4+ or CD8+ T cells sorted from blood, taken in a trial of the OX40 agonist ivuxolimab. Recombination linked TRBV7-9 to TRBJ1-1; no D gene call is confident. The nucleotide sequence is TGTGCCAGCAGCTTAATCGTGAACACTGAAGCTTTCTTT. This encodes CASSLIVNTEAFF.